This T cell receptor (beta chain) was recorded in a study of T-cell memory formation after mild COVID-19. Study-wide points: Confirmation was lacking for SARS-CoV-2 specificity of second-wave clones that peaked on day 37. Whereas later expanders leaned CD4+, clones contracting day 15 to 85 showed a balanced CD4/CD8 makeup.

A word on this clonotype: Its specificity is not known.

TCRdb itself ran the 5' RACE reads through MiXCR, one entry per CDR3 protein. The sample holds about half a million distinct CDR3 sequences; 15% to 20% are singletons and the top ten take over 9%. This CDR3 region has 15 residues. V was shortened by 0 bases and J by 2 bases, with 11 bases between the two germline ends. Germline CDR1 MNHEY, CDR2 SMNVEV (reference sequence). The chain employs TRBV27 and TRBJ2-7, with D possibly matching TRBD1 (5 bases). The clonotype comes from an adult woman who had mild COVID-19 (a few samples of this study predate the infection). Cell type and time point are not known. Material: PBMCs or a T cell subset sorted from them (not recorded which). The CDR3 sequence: CASSLSGRATYEQYF. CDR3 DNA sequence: TGTGCCAGCAGTTTATCCGGCAGGGCAACCTACGAGCAGTACTTC.